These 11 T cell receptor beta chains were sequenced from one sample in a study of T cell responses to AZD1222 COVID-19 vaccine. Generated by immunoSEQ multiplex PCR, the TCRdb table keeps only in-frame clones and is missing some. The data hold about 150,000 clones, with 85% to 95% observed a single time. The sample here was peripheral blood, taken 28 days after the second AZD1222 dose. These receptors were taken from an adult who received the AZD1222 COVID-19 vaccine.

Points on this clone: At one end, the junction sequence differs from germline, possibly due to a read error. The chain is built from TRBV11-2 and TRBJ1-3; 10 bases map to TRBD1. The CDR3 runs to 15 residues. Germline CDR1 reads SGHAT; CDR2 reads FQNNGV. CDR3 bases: TGTGCCAGCAGTTTAGACAGGGGGCCTGGAAACACCATATATTTT. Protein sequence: CASSLDRGPGNTIYF.

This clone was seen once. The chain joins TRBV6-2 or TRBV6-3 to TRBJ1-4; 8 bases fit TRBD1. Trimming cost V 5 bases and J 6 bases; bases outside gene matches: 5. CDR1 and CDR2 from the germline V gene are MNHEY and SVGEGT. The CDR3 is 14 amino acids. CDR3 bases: TGTGCCAGCAGTACCGACAGGGGAGATGAAAAACTGTTTTTT. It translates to CASSTDRGDEKLFF.

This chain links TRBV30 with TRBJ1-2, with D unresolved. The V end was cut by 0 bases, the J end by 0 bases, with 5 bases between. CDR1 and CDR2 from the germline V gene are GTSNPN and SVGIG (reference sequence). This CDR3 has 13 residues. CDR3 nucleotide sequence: TGTGCCTGGAGTGTACTCACTAACTATGGCTACACCTTC. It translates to CAWSVLTNYGYTF.

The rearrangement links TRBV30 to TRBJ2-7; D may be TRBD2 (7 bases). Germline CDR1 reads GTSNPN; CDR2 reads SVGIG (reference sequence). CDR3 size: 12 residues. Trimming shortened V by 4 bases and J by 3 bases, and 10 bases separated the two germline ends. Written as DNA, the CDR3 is TGTGCCTGGACGGGGGGCCTCTACGAGCAGTACTTC. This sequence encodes CAWTGGLYEQYF.

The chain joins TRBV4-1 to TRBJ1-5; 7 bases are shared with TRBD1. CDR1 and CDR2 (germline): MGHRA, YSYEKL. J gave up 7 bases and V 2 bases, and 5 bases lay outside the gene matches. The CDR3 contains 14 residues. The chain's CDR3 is CASSQWDSPQPQHF. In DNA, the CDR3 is TGCGCCAGCAGCCAATGGGACAGCCCCCAGCCCCAGCATTTT.

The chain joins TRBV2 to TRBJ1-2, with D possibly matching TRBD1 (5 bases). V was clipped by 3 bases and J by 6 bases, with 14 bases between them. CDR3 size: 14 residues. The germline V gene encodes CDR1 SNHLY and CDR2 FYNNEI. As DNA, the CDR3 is TGTGCCAGCAGTGATCCGAGGGACGGAGATGGCTACACCTTC. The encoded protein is CASSDPRDGDGYTF.

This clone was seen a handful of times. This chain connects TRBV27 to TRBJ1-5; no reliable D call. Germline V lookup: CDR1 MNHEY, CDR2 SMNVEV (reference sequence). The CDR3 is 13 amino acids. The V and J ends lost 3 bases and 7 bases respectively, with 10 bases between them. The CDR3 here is CASSFIEGQPQHF. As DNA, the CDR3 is TGTGCCAGCAGTTTCATAGAGGGACAGCCCCAGCATTTT.

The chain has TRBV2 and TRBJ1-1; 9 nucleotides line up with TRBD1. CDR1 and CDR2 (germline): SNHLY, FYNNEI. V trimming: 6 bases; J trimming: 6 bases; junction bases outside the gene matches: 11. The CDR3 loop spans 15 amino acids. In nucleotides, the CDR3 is TGTGCCAGCAGAGTAGAAGCCGGGACAGGGTCTGAAGCTTTCTTT. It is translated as CASRVEAGTGSEAFF.

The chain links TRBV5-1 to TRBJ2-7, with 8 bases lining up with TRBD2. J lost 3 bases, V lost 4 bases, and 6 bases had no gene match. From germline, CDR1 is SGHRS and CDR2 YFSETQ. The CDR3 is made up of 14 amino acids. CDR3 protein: CASSLTSGSYEQYF. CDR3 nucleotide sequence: TGCGCCAGCAGCCTCACGAGCGGGAGCTACGAGCAGTACTTC.

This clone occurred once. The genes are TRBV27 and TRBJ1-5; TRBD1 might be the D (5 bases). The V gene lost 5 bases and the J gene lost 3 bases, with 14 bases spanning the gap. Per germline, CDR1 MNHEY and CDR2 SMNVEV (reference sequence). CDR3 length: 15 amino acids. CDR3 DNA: TGTGCCAGCAGTACTATTTCAGGGAACAATCAGCCCCAGCATTTT. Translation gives CASSTISGNNQPQHF.

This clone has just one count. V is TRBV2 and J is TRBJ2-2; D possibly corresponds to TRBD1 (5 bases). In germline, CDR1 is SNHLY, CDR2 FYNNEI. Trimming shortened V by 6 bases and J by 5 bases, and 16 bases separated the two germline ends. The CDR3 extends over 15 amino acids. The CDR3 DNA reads TGTGCCAGCAGATGGGGTCACTCAGGGACCGGGGAGCTGTTTTTT. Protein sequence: CASRWGHSGTGELFF.